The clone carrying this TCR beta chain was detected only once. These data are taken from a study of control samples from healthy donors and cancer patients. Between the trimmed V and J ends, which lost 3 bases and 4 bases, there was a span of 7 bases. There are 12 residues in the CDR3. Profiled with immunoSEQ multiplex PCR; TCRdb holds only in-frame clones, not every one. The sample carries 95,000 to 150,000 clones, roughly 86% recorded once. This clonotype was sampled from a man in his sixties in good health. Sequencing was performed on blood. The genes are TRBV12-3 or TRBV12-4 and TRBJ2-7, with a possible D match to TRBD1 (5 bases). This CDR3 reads CASSLTAYEQYF. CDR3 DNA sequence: TGTGCCAGCAGTTTGACAGCTTACGAGCAGTACTTC.